This T cell receptor beta chain was identified in a study of T-cell memory formation after mild COVID-19. Study details: TCR clusters largely stayed donor specific.

This clonotype was counted many times. Antigen unknown. TCRdb re-called the 5' RACE reads through MiXCR, storing one row per CDR3 protein. The table has hundreds of thousands of distinct CDR3 sequences, 20% to 25% seen once; the top ten hold roughly 23%. Study-wide results and limits: Day 15 to 85 contractors were CD4/CD8 balanced; later expanders leaned CD4+. Cross-reactive memory seemingly joined, as some responding clones were found in pre-infection memory. The SARS-CoV-2 specificity of second-wave clones reaching peak at day 37 remained unverified.

The source material was PBMCs or a T cell subset sorted from them (not recorded which). The clonotype was recovered from a man between 18 and 29 years old who had mild COVID-19 (a few samples of this study predate the infection). Cell type and time point are not known.

The CDR3 is CASRLQSYNEQFF. CDR3 in DNA: TGTGCCAGCAGGCTCCAATCCTACAATGAGCAGTTCTTC. V gene TRBV28 combines with J gene TRBJ2-1; D gene unclear. The V end was cut by 6 bases, the J end by 1 base, with 7 bases between. The germline V gene has CDR1 MDHEN and CDR2 SYDVKM. The CDR3 loop spans 13 amino acids.